The 24 T cell receptor beta chains listed next were all sequenced from one sample in a study of T cell responses to AZD1222 COVID-19 vaccine. Method: immunoSEQ multiplex PCR; TCRdb's copy keeps in-frame clones and lacks some. The table records about 140,000 clones, roughly 90% of them present only once. This specimen was peripheral blood, taken 28 days after the second dose of the MenACWY control vaccine. Receptors were obtained from an adult who received the MenACWY meningococcal vaccine as a control.

The chain joins TRBV11-2 to TRBJ2-4; 8 bases fit TRBD1. With V trimmed by 5 bases and J by 12 bases, 12 bases remained unmatched. The germline V gene encodes CDR1 SGHAT and CDR2 FQNNGV. The CDR3 extends over 14 amino acids. DNA of the CDR3: TGTGCCAGCAGCCCTAGGACAGGGAAGGCGACTCAGTACTTC. As protein: CASSPRTGKATQYF.

The CDR3: CAISDPRLTDTQYF. The CDR3 coding sequence is TGTGCCATCAGTGACCCGAGACTTACAGATACGCAGTATTTT. V gene TRBV10-3 combines with J gene TRBJ2-3; no clear D gene. V shed 3 bases and J shed 3 bases, with 10 bases lying between them. CDR1 is ENHRY, CDR2 SYGVKD, per germline. The CDR3 totals 14 residues.

This clone was found a few times. This CDR3 is also generated by other DNA sequences in the sample. The rearrangement joins TRBV4-3 to TRBJ1-1, with D tentatively TRBD1 (5 bases). Germline V gene sequence: CDR1 LGHNA, CDR2 YSLEER. This CDR3 comprises 13 residues. The germline V and J ends were trimmed by 4 bases and 4 bases, with 10 bases remaining between them. The CDR3 sequence: CASSRGRVTEAFF. The CDR3 DNA sequence: TGCGCCAGCAGCCGCGGCAGGGTCACTGAAGCTTTCTTT.

This clone was seen a handful of times. The rearrangement links TRBV2 to TRBJ2-2; no clear D. The CDR3 runs 14 residues. Germline CDR1 SNHLY, CDR2 FYNNEI. The V end was cut by 6 bases, the J end by 2 bases, with 10 bases between. CDR3 nucleotide sequence: TGTGCCAGCAGGCGGACGGCTAACACCGGGGAGCTGTTTTTT. It translates to CASRRTANTGELFF.

The chain employs TRBV5-1 and TRBJ1-6, with a tentative D call TRBD1 (6 bases). From germline, CDR1 is SGHRS and CDR2 YFSETQ. There are 16 residues in the CDR3. The V and J ends lost 4 bases and 5 bases respectively, with 16 bases between them. The CDR3 region has the DNA TGCGCCAGCAGCCCCGGGGGCAACGTTAATAATTCACCCCTCCACTTT. Its protein is CASSPGGNVNNSPLHF. Looking up the rest from reference TRBV5-1 and TRBJ1-6 gives the full variable domain: KAGVTQTPRYLIKTRGQQVTLSCSPISGHRSVSWYQQTPGQGLQFLFEYFSETQRNKGNFPGRFSGRQFSNSRSEMNVSTLELGDSALYLCASSPGGNVNNSPLHFGNGTRLTVT.

V gene TRBV5-1 combines with J gene TRBJ2-7, with 9 bases that match TRBD2. With V trimmed by 4 bases and J by 6 bases, 11 bases remained unmatched. This CDR3 is 15 amino acids long. The germline V gene encodes CDR1 SGHRS and CDR2 YFSETQ. The CDR3 loop reads CASSLLAGGPVEQYF. The CDR3 DNA is TGCGCCAGCAGCCTGCTCGCGGGGGGGCCGGTCGAGCAGTACTTC. Supplemented by reference TRBV5-1 and TRBJ2-7, the full variable domain reads KAGVTQTPRYLIKTRGQQVTLSCSPISGHRSVSWYQQTPGQGLQFLFEYFSETQRNKGNFPGRFSGRQFSNSRSEMNVSTLELGDSALYLCASSLLAGGPVEQYFGPGTRLTVT.

This clone came up once. The gene calls are TRBV9 and TRBJ1-6; D not resolved. V lost 0 bases and J lost 8, with 9 bases in between. The V gene's germline CDR1 is SGDLS and CDR2 YYNGEE. The CDR3 has 14 amino acids. The CDR3 DNA sequence: TGTGCCAGCAGCGTAGATCCATACGATTCACCCCTCCACTTT. Translated: CASSVDPYDSPLHF. The variable domain in full, completed from reference TRBV9 and TRBJ1-6, reads DSGVTQTPKHLITATGQRVTLRCSPRSGDLSVYWYQQSLDQGLQFLIQYYNGEERAKGNILERFSAQQFPDLHSELNLSSLELGDSALYFCASSVDPYDSPLHFGNGTRLTVT.

This clone appeared once. The rearrangement joins TRBV24-1 to TRBJ1-5, with D possibly matching TRBD1 (6 bases). Per the germline V gene, CDR1 is KGHDR and CDR2 is SFDVKD. The CDR3 is made up of 15 amino acids. V lost 3 bases and J 5 bases, leaving 13 bases between the germline ends. This CDR3 reads CATSDHTGSDQPQHF. DNA of the CDR3: TGTGCCACCAGTGATCATACAGGGTCGGATCAGCCCCAGCATTTT.

The gene calls are TRBV7-6 and TRBJ1-1, with 11 bases that match TRBD1. The germline V gene encodes CDR1 SGHVS and CDR2 FNYEAQ. V was pared by 5 bases and J by 4 bases, with 12 bases of the junction left unmatched. The CDR3 spans 17 residues. CDR3 loop: CASSGKLGQGASTEAFF. The CDR3 nucleotides read TGTGCCAGCAGCGGCAAACTCGGACAGGGGGCGAGCACTGAAGCTTTCTTT.

This clone was seen more than once but under ten times. The V gene is TRBV15, the J gene TRBJ2-2; no reliable D call. This CDR3 region has 16 residues. The germline V gene has CDR1 LNHNV and CDR2 YYDKDF (reference sequence). With 1 base removed from V and 0 bases from J, the gap between germline ends came to 9 bases. The DNA for the CDR3 is TGTGCCACCAGCAGAGGAATGGGATCGAACACCGGGGAGCTGTTTTTT. This codes for CATSRGMGSNTGELFF.

This clone was counted a few times. V and J are TRBV7-2 and TRBJ2-2; D is uncertain. The CDR3 totals 13 residues. The V gene lost 1 base and the J gene lost 7 bases, with 7 bases spanning the gap. Germline V gene sequence: CDR1 SGHTA, CDR2 FQGNSA. Written as DNA, the CDR3 is TGTGCCAGCAGCTTAGTAAGCAACGGGGAGCTGTTTTTT. Protein product: CASSLVSNGELFF.

This clone was picked up a small number of times. The chain has TRBV4-3 and TRBJ1-3; 7 bases match TRBD1. This CDR3 is built from 15 residues. The V gene's germline CDR1 is LGHNA and CDR2 YSLEER. The V segment lost 4 bases and the J segment 0 bases; nucleotides outside the gene matches: 3. DNA for the CDR3: TGCGCCAGCAGCCCGTCAGGGGGCTCTGGAAACACCATATATTTT. Translating it yields CASSPSGGSGNTIYF.

This rearrangement joins TRBV7-2 to TRBJ2-1, with D possibly matching TRBD2 (7 bases). V lost 2 bases, J lost 10 bases, and 18 bases lay in between. The CDR3 spans 15 residues. Germline CDR1 and CDR2: SGHTA and FQGNSA. CDR3 coding DNA: TGTGCCAGCAGCTTAAGCAGCGGGGACGGGGGCGAGCAGTTCTTC. Its translation is CASSLSSGDGGEQFF.

The chain links TRBV5-1 to TRBJ1-3; D gene ambiguous. Trimming removed 6 bases from V and 3 bases from J, with 13 bases in between. This CDR3 is built from 14 residues. Germline values: CDR1 SGHRS, CDR2 YFSETQ. CDR3: CASIKYIYGNTIYF. The CDR3 DNA follows: TGCGCCAGCATCAAATACATATATGGAAACACCATATATTTT. Variable domain in full (rest from reference TRBV5-1 and TRBJ1-3): KAGVTQTPRYLIKTRGQQVTLSCSPISGHRSVSWYQQTPGQGLQFLFEYFSETQRNKGNFPGRFSGRQFSNSRSEMNVSTLELGDSALYLCASIKYIYGNTIYFGEGSWLTVV.

The chain uses TRBV4-1 and TRBJ1-5; no clear D gene. The CDR3 spans 16 residues. Germline values: CDR1 MGHRA, CDR2 YSYEKL. V was cut by 0 bases and J by 4 bases, with 13 bases left in between. CDR3 residues: CASSQEGLAGNQPQHF. The CDR3 DNA reads as TGCGCCAGCAGCCAAGAGGGTCTGGCCGGGAATCAGCCCCAGCATTTT.

The chain has TRBV5-1 and TRBJ2-4; 8 nucleotides line up with TRBD1. CDR3 length: 15 amino acids. Germline trimming cut 4 bases from V and 3 bases from J; bases unmatched to any gene: 6. The germline V gene has CDR1 SGHRS and CDR2 YFSETQ. The CDR3 sequence: CASSPQDRVKNIQYF. The CDR3 DNA reads as TGCGCCAGCAGCCCCCAGGACAGGGTCAAAAACATTCAGTACTTC.

The chain joins TRBV6-6 to TRBJ1-5; D is undetermined. The V end lost 4 bases, the J end lost 5 bases, and 9 bases lay between the germline ends. Per germline, CDR1 MNHNY and CDR2 SVGAGI (reference sequence). CDR3 size: 13 residues. The CDR3 here is CASSFGPDQPQHF. Written as DNA, the CDR3 is TGTGCCAGCAGTTTCGGGCCCGATCAGCCCCAGCATTTT.

The chain carries TRBV11-3 and TRBJ2-1; TRBD1 agrees at 7 bases. The ends lost 5 bases at V and 5 bases at J; junction bases unmatched: 9. This CDR3 has 15 amino acids. Germline V gene sequence: CDR1 SGHNT, CDR2 YENEEA. CDR3 sequence: CASSPPTGKHNEQFF. CDR3 nucleotide sequence: TGTGCCAGCAGCCCACCGACAGGGAAACACAATGAGCAGTTCTTC. Complete variable domain (other parts from reference TRBV11-3 and TRBJ2-1): EAGVVQSPRYKIIEKKQPVAFWCNPISGHNTLYWYLQNLGQGPELLIRYENEEAVDDSQLPKDRFSAERLKGVDSTLKIQPAELGDSAVYLCASSPPTGKHNEQFFGPGTRLTVL.

The CDR3 DNA reads as TGTGCCTGGAGTGCAAAATCACCCGCGATGGGGGGCCTCCTCTATGGCTACACCTTC. It specifies CAWSAKSPAMGGLLYGYTF. The chain joins TRBV30 to TRBJ1-2; D might be TRBD1 (6 bases). The CDR3 runs 19 residues. Between the trimmed V and J ends, which lost 1 base and 4 bases, there was a span of 28 bases. Germline CDR1 and CDR2: GTSNPN and SVGIG (reference sequence).

The chain has TRBV3-1 (or the pseudogene TRBV3-2) and TRBJ1-2; D is uncertain. There are 14 residues in the CDR3. Per the germline V gene, CDR1 is LGHDT and CDR2 is YNNKEL (reference sequence). Trimming pared 1 base from V and 8 bases from J, leaving 14 bases between. The CDR3 is CASSQGVGVSGYTF. CDR3 nucleotides: TGTGCCAGCAGCCAAGGGGTGGGTGTCTCCGGCTACACCTTC.

The chain is built from TRBV5-4 and TRBJ2-7, with D perhaps given as TRBD1 or TRBD2 (5 bases each). CDR3 length: 15 residues. Germline CDR1 reads SGHNT; CDR2 reads YYREEE (reference sequence). Trimming cost V 0 bases and J 5 bases, with 15 bases left between them. The CDR3 loop is CASSLGRDRADEQYF. CDR3 DNA: TGTGCCAGCAGCTTGGGCCGGGACCGGGCCGACGAGCAGTACTTC.

The genes are TRBV5-1 and TRBJ2-3; D possibly uses TRBD1 or TRBD2 (5 bases each). CDR1 SGHRS and CDR2 YFSETQ come from the germline V gene. The CDR3 is made up of 14 amino acids. Trimming removed 1 base at V and 3 bases at J, with 9 bases between. The CDR3 sequence: CASSLYGATDTQYF. In DNA form, the CDR3 reads TGCGCCAGCAGCTTGTACGGGGCAACAGATACGCAGTATTTT. The whole variable domain, remainder taken from reference TRBV5-1 and TRBJ2-3, is KAGVTQTPRYLIKTRGQQVTLSCSPISGHRSVSWYQQTPGQGLQFLFEYFSETQRNKGNFPGRFSGRQFSNSRSEMNVSTLELGDSALYLCASSLYGATDTQYFGPGTRLTVL.

CDR3 loop: CASSDLGTGQPQHF. CDR3 in DNA: TGTGCCAGCAGCGACTTAGGGACGGGCCAGCCCCAGCATTTT. The chain joins TRBV9 to TRBJ1-5, with D possibly matching TRBD1 (5 bases). The CDR3 covers 14 residues. Per the germline V gene, CDR1 is SGDLS and CDR2 is YYNGEE. Deletions cut 3 bases from V and 7 bases from J, with 14 bases between. The variable domain in full, completed from reference TRBV9 and TRBJ1-5, reads DSGVTQTPKHLITATGQRVTLRCSPRSGDLSVYWYQQSLDQGLQFLIQYYNGEERAKGNILERFSAQQFPDLHSELNLSSLELGDSALYFCASSDLGTGQPQHFGDGTRLSIL.

The rearrangement links TRBV10-3 to TRBJ1-3; 9 nucleotides align to TRBD1. V shed 3 bases and J 8 bases; nucleotides not matched to a gene: 5. Germline V CDR1 and CDR2: ENHRY, SYGVKD. This CDR3 spans 14 amino acids. The CDR3 DNA is TGTGCCATCAGTGACACGGGACAGGGAGACACCATATATTTT. Protein: CAISDTGQGDTIYF.